This is a list of T cell receptor beta chains from one sample in a study of T cells after yellow fever vaccination. TCRdb re-analysed the 5' RACE reads in MiXCR, keeping a single row per CDR3 protein. The sample has 350,000 to 450,000 distinct CDR3 sequences; approximately 18% are singletons. The sequencing used PBMCs, collected before the yellow fever booster vaccination. The receptors come from a man in his late teens or twenties who received the YFV17D yellow fever vaccine. The CDR3 runs from the conserved cysteine through the conserved F or W. The D gene is left open where the match is weak. Where a row states a size, it is once, few, many or the class of an expanded clone; other rows omit it.

TRBJ1-3	TRBD1	TRBV6-5	.	CASRPQGPPGNTIYF	TGTGCCAGCAGACCACAGGGGCCCCCTGGAAACACCATATATTTT
TRBJ2-7	.	TRBV15	.	CATSRTASSYEQYF	TGTGCCACCAGCAGGACCGCGAGCTCCTACGAGCAGTACTTC
TRBJ2-3	.	TRBV5-1	.	CASSPPGIDTQYF	TGCGCCAGCAGCCCCCCCGGGATAGATACGCAGTATTTT
TRBJ1-1	TRBD1	TRBV5-1	.	CASSWRDRGLTEAFF	TGCGCCAGCAGCTGGAGGGACAGGGGTTTAACTGAAGCTTTCTTT
TRBJ1-5	.	TRBV5-1	.	CASSLRPQGNQPQHF	TGCGCCAGCAGCTTGCGGCCACAGGGCAATCAGCCCCAGCATTTT
TRBJ1-1	.	TRBV2	.	CASIQATEAFF	TGTGCCAGCATTCAGGCCACTGAAGCTTTCTTT
TRBJ2-5	.	TRBV20-1	many	CSARVRPSWYQETQYF	TGCAGTGCTAGAGTTCGCCCTAGTTGGTACCAAGAGACCCAGTACTTC
TRBJ1-2	.	TRBV7-9	few	CASSPRGTPNYGYTF	TGTGCCAGCAGTCCACGGGGGACACCTAACTATGGCTACACCTTC
TRBJ1-1	.	TRBV7-3	.	CASSGGRGTEAFF	TGTGCCAGCAGCGGGGGGCGCGGCACTGAAGCTTTCTTT
TRBJ2-3	.	TRBV7-2	.	CASSQKVGGRDTQYF	TGTGCCAGCAGCCAGAAAGTGGGCGGCCGAGATACGCAGTATTTT
TRBJ2-3	TRBD2	TRBV5-6	.	CASSFGVAGAEDTQYF	TGTGCCAGCAGCTTCGGCGTAGCGGGGGCCGAAGATACGCAGTATTTT
TRBJ2-5	TRBD2	TRBV7-2	few	CASSSYSGGTQETQYF	TGTGCCAGCAGCTCATATAGCGGGGGGACCCAAGAGACCCAGTACTTC
TRBJ1-6	TRBD1	TRBV6-6	many	CASSLPLTGVTYNSPLHF	TGTGCCAGCAGTCTCCCCCTAACAGGGGTCACCTATAATTCACCCCTCCACTTT
TRBJ2-7	.	TRBV7-6	.	CASSPFESYEQYF	TGTGCCAGCAGTCCCTTCGAGTCCTACGAGCAGTACTTC
TRBJ2-6	.	TRBV4-3	.	CASSPYGRLSSGANVLTF	TGCGCCAGCAGCCCCTACGGACGATTAAGTTCCGGGGCCAACGTCCTGACTTTC
TRBJ2-7	.	TRBV29-1	few	CSVEGETGYEQYF	TGCAGCGTTGAGGGGGAAACAGGGTACGAGCAGTACTTC
TRBJ2-1	TRBD1	TRBV12-3/TRBV12-4	.	CASSTARGRLNEQFF	TGTGCCAGCAGTACCGCCAGGGGGCGTCTCAATGAGCAGTTCTTC
TRBJ2-1	TRBD1	TRBV9	.	CASSVATGVNNEQFF	TGTGCCAGCAGCGTAGCGACAGGGGTAAACAATGAGCAGTTCTTC